This T cell receptor beta chain was captured by sequencing in a study of shared clonotypes between healthy human individuals. The repertoire was sequenced with immunoSEQ multiplex PCR; TCRdb's copy has only in-frame clones and lacks some. The data contain about a million clones, more than 75% of them singletons. Germline V gives CDR1 MNHNS, CDR2 SASEGT. Trimming left V 6 bases short and J 0 bases short, with 14 bases between. The CDR3 covers 15 residues. The specimen was memory CD4+ T cells sorted from blood. The sample's subset: CD45RA-negative fraction. This TCR came from a man between 18 and 35 years old in good health. V is TRBV6-1 and J is TRBJ1-2, with D possibly matching TRBD1 (6 bases). The CDR3 nucleotides read TGTGCCAGCAGGTCTACAGGGTCAGCTAACTATGGCTACACCTTC. This sequence encodes CASRSTGSANYGYTF.